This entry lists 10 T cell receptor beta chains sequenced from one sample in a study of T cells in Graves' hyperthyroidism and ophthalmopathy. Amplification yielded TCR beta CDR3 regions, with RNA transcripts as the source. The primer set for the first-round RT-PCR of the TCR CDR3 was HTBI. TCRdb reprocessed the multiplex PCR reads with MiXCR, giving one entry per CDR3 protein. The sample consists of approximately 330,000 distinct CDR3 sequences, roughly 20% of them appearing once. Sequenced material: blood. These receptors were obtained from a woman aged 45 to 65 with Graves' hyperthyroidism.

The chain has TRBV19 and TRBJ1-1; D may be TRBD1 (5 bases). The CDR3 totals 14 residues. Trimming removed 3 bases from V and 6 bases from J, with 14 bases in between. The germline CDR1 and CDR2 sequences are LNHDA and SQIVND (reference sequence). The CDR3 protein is CASSISQGLAEAFF. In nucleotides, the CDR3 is TGTGCCAGTAGTATCAGCCAGGGTCTCGCTGAAGCTTTCTTT. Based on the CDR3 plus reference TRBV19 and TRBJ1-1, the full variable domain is DGGITQSPKYLFRKEGQNVTLSCEQNLNHDAMYWYRQDPGQGLRLIYYSQIVNDFQKGDIAEGYSVSREKKESFPLTVTSAQKNPTAFYLCASSISQGLAEAFFGQGTRLTVV.

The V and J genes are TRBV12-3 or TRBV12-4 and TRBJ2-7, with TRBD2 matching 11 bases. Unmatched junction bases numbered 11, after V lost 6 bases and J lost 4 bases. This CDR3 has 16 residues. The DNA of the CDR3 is TGTGCCAGCAGGGCCGGACCGACTAGCGGGGCATACGAGCAGTACTTC. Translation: CASRAGPTSGAYEQYF.

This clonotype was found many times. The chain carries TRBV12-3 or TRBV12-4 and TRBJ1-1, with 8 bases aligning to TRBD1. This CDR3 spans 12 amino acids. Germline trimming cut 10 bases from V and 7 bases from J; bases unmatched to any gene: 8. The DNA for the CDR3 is TGTGCCACCACGGGACAGGCCGATGAAGCTTTCTTT. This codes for CATTGQADEAFF.

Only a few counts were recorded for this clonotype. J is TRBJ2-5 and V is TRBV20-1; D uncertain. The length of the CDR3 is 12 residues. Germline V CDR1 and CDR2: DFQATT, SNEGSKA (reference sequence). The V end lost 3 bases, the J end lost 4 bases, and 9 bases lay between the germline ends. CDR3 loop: CSARQPPETQYF. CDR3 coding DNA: TGCAGTGCTAGGCAGCCTCCAGAGACCCAGTACTTC.

The CDR3 sequence is CASSESHRVRGYTF. CDR3 coding DNA: TGTGCCAGCAGTGAATCTCACAGGGTTCGAGGCTACACCTTC. V and J are TRBV25-1 and TRBJ1-2; a possible D gene is TRBD1 (6 bases). CDR3 length: 14 amino acids. V shed 1 base and J shed 8 bases, with 14 bases lying between them. Germline CDR1 and CDR2: MGHDK and SYGVNS.

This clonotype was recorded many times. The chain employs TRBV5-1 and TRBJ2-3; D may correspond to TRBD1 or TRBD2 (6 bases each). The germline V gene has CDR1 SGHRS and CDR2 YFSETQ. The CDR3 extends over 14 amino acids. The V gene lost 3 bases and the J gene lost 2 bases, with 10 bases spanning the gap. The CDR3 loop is CASSWGDNTDTQYF. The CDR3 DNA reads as TGCGCCAGCAGCTGGGGGGACAACACAGATACGCAGTATTTT.

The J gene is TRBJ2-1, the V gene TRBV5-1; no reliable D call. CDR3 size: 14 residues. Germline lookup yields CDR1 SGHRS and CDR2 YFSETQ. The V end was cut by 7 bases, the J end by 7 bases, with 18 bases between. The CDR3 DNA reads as TGCGCCAGCGCGGAACCTCTAGGAAAGAATGAGCAGTTCTTC. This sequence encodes CASAEPLGKNEQFF.

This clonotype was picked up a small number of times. DNA for the CDR3: TGTGCCTGGAAGGCGGTGAGCTCCTACGAGCAGTACGTC. Protein product: CAWKAVSSYEQYV. The chain combines TRBV30 with TRBJ2-7, with D uncertain. Trimming left V 4 bases short and J 0 bases short, with 10 bases between. The CDR3 is made up of 13 amino acids. The germline CDR1 and CDR2 sequences are GTSNPN and SVGIG (reference sequence).

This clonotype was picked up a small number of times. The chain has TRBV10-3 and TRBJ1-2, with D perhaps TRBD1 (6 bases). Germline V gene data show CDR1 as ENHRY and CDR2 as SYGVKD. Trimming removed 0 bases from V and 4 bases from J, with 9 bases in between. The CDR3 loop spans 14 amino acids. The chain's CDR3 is CAISESDRIYGYTF. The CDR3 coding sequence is TGTGCCATCAGTGAGTCGGACAGAATCTATGGCTACACCTTC.

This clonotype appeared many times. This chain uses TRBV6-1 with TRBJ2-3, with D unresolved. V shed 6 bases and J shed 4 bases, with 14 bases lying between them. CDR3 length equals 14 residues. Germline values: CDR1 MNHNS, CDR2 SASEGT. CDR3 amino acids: CASSLKGRSDTQYF. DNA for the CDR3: TGTGCCAGCAGCCTTAAGGGTCGGTCAGATACGCAGTATTTT.